Shown below are 3 T cell receptor beta chains from a single sample sequenced in a study of T-cell reconstitution after alpha-beta-depleted transplantation in children. Preparation of the TCRbeta library used unique molecular identifiers. TCRdb reprocessed the PCR reads via MiXCR and lists one record per CDR3 protein. Of around 380,000 distinct CDR3 sequences listed, about a tenth are singletons. The material was PBMCs from the stem cell graft donor, obtained from the stem cell graft. The receptors stem from a human donor who donated a stem cell graft to a child with acute myeloid leukemia.

CDR3 residues: CASTSVWGTDTQYF. The CDR3 DNA follows: TGTGCCAGCACCTCCGTGTGGGGCACAGATACGCAGTATTTT. V is TRBV6-1 and J is TRBJ2-3; D gene ambiguous. V was cut by 7 bases and J by 1 base, with 12 bases left in between. Germline V gives CDR1 MNHNS, CDR2 SASEGT. The CDR3 runs 14 residues.

The rearrangement uses TRBV2 and TRBJ2-3; 12 positions match TRBD1. J gave up 6 bases and V 8 bases, and 6 bases lay outside the gene matches. The germline gives CDR1 SNHLY, CDR2 FYNNEI. This CDR3 spans 14 amino acids. The CDR3, as DNA: TGTGCCAGCCACCGGGACAGGGGGCTGGATACGCAGTATTTT. Protein product: CASHRDRGLDTQYF.

The J gene is TRBJ1-4, the V gene TRBV5-1, with a weak D call TRBD1 (5 bases). The CDR3 is made up of 15 amino acids. V lost 5 bases to trimming and J lost 0 bases, with 11 bases between them. Germline CDR1 SGHRS, CDR2 YFSETQ. The CDR3 coding sequence is TGCGCCAGCAGACCAACAGGAGCAACTAATGAAAAACTGTTTTTT. Its translation: CASRPTGATNEKLFF.